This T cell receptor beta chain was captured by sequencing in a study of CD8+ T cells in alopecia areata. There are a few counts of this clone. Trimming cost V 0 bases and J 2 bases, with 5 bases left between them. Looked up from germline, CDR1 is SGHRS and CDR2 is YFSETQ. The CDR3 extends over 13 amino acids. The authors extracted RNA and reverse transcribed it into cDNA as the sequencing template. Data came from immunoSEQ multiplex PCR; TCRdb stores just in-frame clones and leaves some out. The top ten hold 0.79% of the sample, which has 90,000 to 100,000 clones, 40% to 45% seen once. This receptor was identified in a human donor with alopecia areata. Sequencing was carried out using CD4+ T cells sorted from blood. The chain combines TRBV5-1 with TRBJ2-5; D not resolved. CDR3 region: CASSLESQETQYF. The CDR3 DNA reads TGCGCCAGCAGCTTGGAGAGTCAAGAGACCCAGTACTTC.